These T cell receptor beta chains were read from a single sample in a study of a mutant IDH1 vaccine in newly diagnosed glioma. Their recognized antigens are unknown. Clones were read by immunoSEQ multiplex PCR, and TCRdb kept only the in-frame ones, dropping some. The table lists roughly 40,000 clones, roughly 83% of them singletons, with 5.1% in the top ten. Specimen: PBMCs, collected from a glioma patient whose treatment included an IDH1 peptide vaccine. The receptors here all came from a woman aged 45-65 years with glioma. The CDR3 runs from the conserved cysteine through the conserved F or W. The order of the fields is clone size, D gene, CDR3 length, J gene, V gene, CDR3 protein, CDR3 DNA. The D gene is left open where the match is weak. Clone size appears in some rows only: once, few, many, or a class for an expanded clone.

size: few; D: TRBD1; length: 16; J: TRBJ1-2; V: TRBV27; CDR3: CASSLSGTGSTYGYTF; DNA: TGTGCCAGCAGTCTCAGCGGGACAGGGTCGACTTATGGCTACACCTTC
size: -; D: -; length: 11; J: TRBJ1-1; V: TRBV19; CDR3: CASSRNTEAFF; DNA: TGTGCCAGTAGTAGAAACACTGAAGCTTTCTTT
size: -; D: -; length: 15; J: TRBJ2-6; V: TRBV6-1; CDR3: CASSEAEAGANVLTF; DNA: TGTGCCAGCAGTGAAGCGGAGGCCGGGGCCAACGTCCTGACTTTC
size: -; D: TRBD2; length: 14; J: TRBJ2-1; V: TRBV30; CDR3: CAWGLAGGTNEQFF; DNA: TGTGCCTGGGGTCTGGCGGGGGGGACGAATGAGCAGTTCTTC
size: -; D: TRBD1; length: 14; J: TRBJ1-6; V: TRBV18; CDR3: CASSPGDRNSPLHF; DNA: TGTGCCAGCTCACCGGGGGACAGAAATTCACCCCTCCACTTT
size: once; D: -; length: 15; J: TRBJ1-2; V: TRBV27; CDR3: CASSLMADSNYGYTF; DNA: TGTGCCAGCAGTTTAATGGCGGATAGTAATTATGGCTACACCTTC
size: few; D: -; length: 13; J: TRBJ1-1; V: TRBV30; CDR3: CASLGRLNTEAFF; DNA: TGTGCCTCCCTCGGACGTCTGAACACTGAAGCTTTCTTT
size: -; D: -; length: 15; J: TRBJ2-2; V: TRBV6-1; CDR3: CASQKAPTLTGELFF; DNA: TGTGCCAGTCAGAAGGCTCCCACACTGACCGGGGAGCTGTTTTTT
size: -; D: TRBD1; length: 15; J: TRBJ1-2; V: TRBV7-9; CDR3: CASSYGQGLTYGYTF; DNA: TGTGCCAGCAGCTACGGACAGGGACTCACCTATGGCTACACCTTC
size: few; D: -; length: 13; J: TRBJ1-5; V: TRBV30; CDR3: CAWSVTRNQPQHF; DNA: TGTGCCTGGAGTGTGACCCGAAATCAGCCCCAGCATTTT
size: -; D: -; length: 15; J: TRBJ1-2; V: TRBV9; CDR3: CASSVEGGTRYGYTF; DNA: TGTGCCAGCAGCGTAGAGGGCGGAACTAGGTATGGCTACACCTTC
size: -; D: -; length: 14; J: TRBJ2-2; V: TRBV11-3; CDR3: CASSEGAGTGELFF; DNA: TGTGCCAGCAGCGAGGGCGCGGGCACCGGGGAGCTGTTTTTT
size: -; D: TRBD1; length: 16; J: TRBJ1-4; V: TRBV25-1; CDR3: CASSAHPGQGDEKLFF; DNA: TGTGCCAGCAGTGCCCATCCGGGACAGGGGGATGAAAAACTGTTTTTT
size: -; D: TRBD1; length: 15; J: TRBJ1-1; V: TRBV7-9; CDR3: CASSPTGQGRTEAFF; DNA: TGTGCCAGCAGCCCTACGGGACAGGGAAGAACTGAAGCTTTCTTT
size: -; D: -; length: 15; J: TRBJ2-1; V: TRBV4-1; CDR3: CASSQAGADYNEQFF; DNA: TGCGCCAGCAGCCAAGCCGGGGCGGACTACAATGAGCAGTTCTTC
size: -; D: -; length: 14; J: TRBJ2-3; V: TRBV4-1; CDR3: CASSQDRNTDTQYF; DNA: TGCGCCAGCAGCCAAGACAGAAACACAGATACGCAGTATTTT
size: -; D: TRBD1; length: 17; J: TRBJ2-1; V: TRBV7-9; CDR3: CASSYTYRGRVYNEQFF; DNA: TGTGCCAGCAGCTATACCTACAGGGGGCGCGTCTACAATGAGCAGTTCTTC
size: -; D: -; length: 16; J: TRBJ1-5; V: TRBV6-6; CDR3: CASSLGDQVSHQPQHF; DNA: TGTGCCAGCAGCCTCGGGGACCAGGTATCGCATCAGCCCCAGCATTTT
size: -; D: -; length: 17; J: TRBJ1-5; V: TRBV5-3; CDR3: CARSSPLQGGLGQPQHF; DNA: TGTGCCAGAAGTTCCCCTTTGCAAGGTGGGCTAGGTCAGCCCCAGCATTTT
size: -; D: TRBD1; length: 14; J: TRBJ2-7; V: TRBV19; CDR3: CASSIGRGLYEQYF; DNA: TGTGCCAGTAGTATAGGCAGGGGGCTGTACGAGCAGTACTTC
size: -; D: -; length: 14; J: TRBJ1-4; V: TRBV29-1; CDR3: CSVRRAGANEKLFF; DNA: TGCAGCGTTCGGCGCGCGGGGGCTAATGAAAAACTGTTTTTT
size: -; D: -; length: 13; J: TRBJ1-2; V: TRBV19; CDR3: CASSWGSDYGYTF; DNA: TGTGCCAGTAGTTGGGGTTCAGACTATGGCTACACCTTC